This record concerns one T cell receptor (beta chain) sequence. Its antigen is currently unknown. This sample is drawn from a study of identifying expanded T cells in peripheral blood. Whole-study results and caveats: Differentially abundant clones: around 1.1 between replicates, roughly 16 at roughly 2 weeks, 19 at four. Roughly 2-week clone count variance significantly increased as total template count grew.

Collection occurred without any documented infections or immune events in donors. TCRdb keeps only in-frame clones here, not all; method: immunoSEQ multiplex PCR. Counted here are about 100,000 clones, 80% to 90% occurring once; the ten biggest clones make up around 17%. The V gene's germline CDR1 is MNHEY and CDR2 SMNVEV (reference sequence). Losses at the gene ends were 5 bases for V and 4 bases for J; bases not matched to a gene: 17. The CDR3 sequence is 19 residues long. The clonotype was recovered from a person between 18 and 75 years old in good health. Sequencing was carried out using blood. The chain links TRBV27 to TRBJ2-1; 10 nucleotides align to TRBD1. CDR3 protein: CASSLGPGLRQGAYNEQFF. CDR3 in DNA: TGTGCCAGCAGTCTCGGACCAGGGCTCCGACAGGGGGCGTACAATGAGCAGTTCTTC.